This T cell receptor beta chain was found in a study of control samples from healthy donors and cancer patients. Profiled with immunoSEQ multiplex PCR; TCRdb holds only in-frame clones, not every one. The table has 170,000 or so clones, 91% seen once. The sample was blood. This clonotype was sampled from a middle-aged woman in good health.

The CDR3 is CARAKNEGPYSSPLHF. CDR3 sequence (DNA): TGTGCCAGAGCCAAAAATGAGGGACCGTATAGTTCACCCCTCCACTTT. The chain carries TRBV21-1 and TRBJ1-6. TRBV21-1 is listed as a pseudogene. This CDR3 is 16 amino acids long.